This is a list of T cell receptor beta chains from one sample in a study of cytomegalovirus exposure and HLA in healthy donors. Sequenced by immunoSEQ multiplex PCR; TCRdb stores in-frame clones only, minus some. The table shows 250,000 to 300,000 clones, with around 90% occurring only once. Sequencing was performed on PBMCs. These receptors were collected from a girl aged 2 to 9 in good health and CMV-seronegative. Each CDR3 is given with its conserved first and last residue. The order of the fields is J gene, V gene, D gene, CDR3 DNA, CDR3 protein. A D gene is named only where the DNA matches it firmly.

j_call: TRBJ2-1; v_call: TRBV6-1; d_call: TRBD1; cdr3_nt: TGTGCCAGCAGTAAGACAGGGGGAGCAATCCATGAGCAGTTCTTC; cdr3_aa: CASSKTGGAIHEQFF
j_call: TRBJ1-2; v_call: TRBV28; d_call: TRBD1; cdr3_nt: TGTGCCAGCGGGGGACAGGAAGTTTTCGTTAACTATGGCTACACCTTC; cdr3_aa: CASGGQEVFVNYGYTF
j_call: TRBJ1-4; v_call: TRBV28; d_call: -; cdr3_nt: TGTGCCAGCAGTCCCTACCGTCGGCAGGTTGGAAATGAAAAACTGTTTTTT; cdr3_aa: CASSPYRRQVGNEKLFF
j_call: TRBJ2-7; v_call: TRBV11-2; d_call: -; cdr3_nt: TGTGCCAGCAGCTTAGGTTCGTACGAGCAGTACTTC; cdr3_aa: CASSLGSYEQYF
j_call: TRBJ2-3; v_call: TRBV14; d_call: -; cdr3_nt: TGTGCCAGCAGCCAAAGGGGGAACACAGATACGCAGTATTTT; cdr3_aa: CASSQRGNTDTQYF
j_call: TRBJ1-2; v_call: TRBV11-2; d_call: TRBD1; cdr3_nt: TGTGCCAGCAGCTTAAGGGACAGGGACATTGTCGACACCTTC; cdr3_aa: CASSLRDRDIVDTF
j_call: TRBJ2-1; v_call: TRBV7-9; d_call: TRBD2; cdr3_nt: TGTGCCAGCAGCTTTTCACTCGCTAGCGGCTCTCCCAATGAGCAGTTCTTC; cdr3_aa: CASSFSLASGSPNEQFF
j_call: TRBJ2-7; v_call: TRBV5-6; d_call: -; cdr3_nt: TGTGCCAGCAGCCCCGGGGGTTCCTACGAGCAGTACTTC; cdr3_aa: CASSPGGSYEQYF
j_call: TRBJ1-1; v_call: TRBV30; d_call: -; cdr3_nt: TGTGCCTGGAGTTGGGGAAGGGGCACTGAAGCTTTCTTT; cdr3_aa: CAWSWGRGTEAFF
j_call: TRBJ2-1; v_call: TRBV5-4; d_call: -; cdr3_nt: TGTGCCAGCAGCTTGGTATCCTCGGACTACGGGCAGTTCTTC; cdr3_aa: CASSLVSSDYGQFF
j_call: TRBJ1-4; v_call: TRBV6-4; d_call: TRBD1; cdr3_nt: TGTGCCAACTCAACAGGGGGCGCGGATGAAAAACTGTTTTTT; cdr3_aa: CANSTGGADEKLFF